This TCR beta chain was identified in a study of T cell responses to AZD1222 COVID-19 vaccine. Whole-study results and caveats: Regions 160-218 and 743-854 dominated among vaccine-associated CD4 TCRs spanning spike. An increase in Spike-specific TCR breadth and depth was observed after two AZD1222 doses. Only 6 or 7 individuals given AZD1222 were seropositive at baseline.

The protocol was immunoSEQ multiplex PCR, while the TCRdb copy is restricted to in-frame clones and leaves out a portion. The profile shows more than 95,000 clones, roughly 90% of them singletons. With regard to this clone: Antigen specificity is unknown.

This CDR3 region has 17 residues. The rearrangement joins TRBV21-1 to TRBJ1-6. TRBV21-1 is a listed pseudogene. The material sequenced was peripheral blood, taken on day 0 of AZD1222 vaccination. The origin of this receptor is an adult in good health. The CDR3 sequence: CASSRETPPRRNSPLHF. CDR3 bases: TGTGCCAGCAGCAGAGAAACCCCCCCCCGCAGAAATTCACCCCTCCACTTT.